The sequence of this TCR beta chain was determined in a study of T cell changes during pregnancy in multiple sclerosis. TCRdb's copy holds only in-frame clones and misses some; the assay was immunoSEQ multiplex PCR. Of tens of thousands of clones in the sample, 85% to 95% were seen once. The CDR3 length is 17 residues. CDR1 and CDR2 from the germline V gene are SGDLS and YYNGEE. V lost 2 bases to trimming and J lost 0 bases; unmatched junction nucleotides: 5. The origin of this receptor is a female donor with multiple sclerosis, enrolled in a pregnancy study. The material sequenced was peripheral blood, taken in the second trimester of pregnancy. The chain is built from TRBV9 and TRBJ2-2; TRBD1 matches at 9 bases. CDR3 residues: CASSVDRQGANTGELFF. The CDR3 DNA reads as TGTGCCAGCAGCGTGGACAGACAGGGGGCGAACACCGGGGAGCTGTTTTTT.